The rows below give T cell receptor beta chains drawn from one sample of a study of response to subunit inactivated influenza vaccine. MiXCR, run by TCRdb on the RT-PCR reads, gives a single entry per CDR3 protein. This sample has around 760,000 distinct CDR3 sequences, with about 14% found just once. Sample: PBMCs from blood, taken roughly 2 weeks before vaccination. These receptor sequences come from a man aged 50-60 years who received an inactivated influenza vaccine. CDR3s include the opening cysteine and the closing phenylalanine or tryptophan. D genes are given only for firm matches. Clone size is given for some rows only: seen once, a few or many times, or a class if the clone is expanded.

d_gene,abundance,j_gene,v_gene,CDR3nt,CDR3aa
-,-,TRBJ2-2,TRBV28,TGTGCCAGCAGTGAGGACCAGGGACGGGACACCGGGGAGCTGTTTTTT,CASSEDQGRDTGELFF
TRBD1,-,TRBJ2-1,TRBV15,TGTGCCACCAGCACGTCCCGGGACAGTTACAATGAGCAGTTCTTC,CATSTSRDSYNEQFF
-,-,TRBJ2-5,TRBV12-3/TRBV12-4,TGTGCCAGCAGTCGGGGGACCCTGGGGACCCAGTACTTC,CASSRGTLGTQYF
TRBD2,few,TRBJ2-1,TRBV20-1,TGCAGTGCGCCGACTAGCCCCCTCTCCTACAATGAGCAGTTCTTC,CSAPTSPLSYNEQFF
-,few,TRBJ1-4,TRBV20-1,TGCAGTGCTAGAGATAGCAGGACGTCGGGGGTGGTTGAAAAACTGTTTTTT,CSARDSRTSGVVEKLFF
TRBD2,few,TRBJ2-1,TRBV7-8,TGTGCCAGCAGCTCCAGACGAGAGACTAGCGGGGGCCCAAACAATGAGCAGTTCTTC,CASSSRRETSGGPNNEQFF
TRBD2,many,TRBJ2-1,TRBV28,TGTGCCAGCAGTTCCTTAACACTAGCGGGAGATTACAATGAGCAGTTCTTC,CASSSLTLAGDYNEQFF
TRBD1,few,TRBJ2-5,TRBV19,TGTGCCAGTAGTCGGGACAGGGGGCTTCAGGCGATGGAGACCCAGTACTTC,CASSRDRGLQAMETQYF
TRBD1,many,TRBJ2-4,TRBV5-1,TGCGCCAGCAGCTTACCCCCGGGACAGATGAAAAACATTCAGTACTTC,CASSLPPGQMKNIQYF
-,many,TRBJ2-7,TRBV5-1,TGCGCCAGCAGCTTAAACAGCCACGAGCAGTACTTC,CASSLNSHEQYF
TRBD1,-,TRBJ2-1,TRBV5-1,TGCGCCAGCAGCTTACGACCGGGACAGGGGGCTAATGAGCAGTTCTTC,CASSLRPGQGANEQFF
-,-,TRBJ1-5,TRBV7-2,TGTGCCAGCAGCTTCGTCGCAGGGGACAATCAGCCCCAGCATTTT,CASSFVAGDNQPQHF
-,few,TRBJ1-6,TRBV21-1,TGTGCCAGCAGCAAATCTCCAGGACTTAATTCACCCCTCCACTTT,CASSKSPGLNSPLHF
-,few,TRBJ1-3,TRBV7-6,TGTGCCAGCGGGGATTGGACGATCTCTGGAAACACCATATATTTT,CASGDWTISGNTIYF
TRBD2,few,TRBJ2-3,TRBV29-1,TGCAGCGTCGGGGGGGGCAGCTTCACAGATACGCAGTATTTT,CSVGGGSFTDTQYF
-,-,TRBJ2-5,TRBV7-2,TGTGCCAGCAGCTCAGGGTCGGAGACCCAGTACTTC,CASSSGSETQYF
-,few,TRBJ1-1,TRBV5-1,TGCGCCAGCAGCTTCCTAGGGGGGACTGAAGCTTTCTTT,CASSFLGGTEAFF
TRBD1,-,TRBJ1-1,TRBV10-3,TGTGCCATCACCAACGACAGGGGGCCTAACACTGAAGCTTTCTTT,CAITNDRGPNTEAFF
-,-,TRBJ2-7,TRBV5-1,TGCGCCAGCAGCGGGACGGTGAGCTCCTACGAGCAGTACTTC,CASSGTVSSYEQYF
-,many,TRBJ2-3,TRBV4-2,TGTGCCAGCAGCCAAGAAGGCGACAGCACAGATACGCAGTATTTT,CASSQEGDSTDTQYF
-,-,TRBJ2-2,TRBV7-3,TGTGCCAGCAGCTTCCAGCGAGGGCCCACCGGGGAGCTCTTTTTT,CASSFQRGPTGELFF
TRBD1,-,TRBJ2-7,TRBV6-2/TRBV6-3,TGTGCCAGCAGTTGGACAGGGTATAACGAGCAGTACTTC,CASSWTGYNEQYF
TRBD2,few,TRBJ2-7,TRBV7-8,TGTGCCAGCAGCTCCGTAGCGGGAGGAGAGGACGAGCAGTACTTC,CASSSVAGGEDEQYF
TRBD1,many,TRBJ1-5,TRBV12-3/TRBV12-4,TGTGCCAGCAGTTTAGGGACAGGGGGCGATCAGCCCCAGCATTTT,CASSLGTGGDQPQHF
-,-,TRBJ2-7,TRBV10-3,TGTGCCATCAGTGAGGGAGGGTTGGGGGGCGGCCAGGGGGAGCAGTACTTC,CAISEGGLGGGQGEQYF
-,few,TRBJ1-1,TRBV29-1,TGCAGCGTCAGACTGGGAGAGGGGACTGAAGCTTTCTTT,CSVRLGEGTEAFF
-,few,TRBJ2-5,TRBV5-6,TGTGCCAGCAGCTTGCTCGCGGGGAAGGGGGAGACCCAGTACTTC,CASSLLAGKGETQYF
TRBD2,few,TRBJ2-5,TRBV7-2,TGTGCCAGCAGCTCCGGAAAAGCGGGGAAGGGCGAGACCCAGTACTTC,CASSSGKAGKGETQYF
-,-,TRBJ1-1,TRBV7-9,TGTGCCAGCAGCTTAGCGTCGGGTTGGGCTGAAGCTTTCTTT,CASSLASGWAEAFF
-,few,TRBJ1-5,TRBV6-1,TGTGCCAGCACCCCACCTGGAGGGGGCAATCAGCCCCAGCATTTT,CASTPPGGGNQPQHF
TRBD1,-,TRBJ2-6,TRBV4-3,TGCGCCAGCAGCGGACAGGGGGTGTTTGGGGCCAACGTCCTGACTTTC,CASSGQGVFGANVLTF
TRBD2,-,TRBJ2-7,TRBV18,TGTGCCAGCTCACCCTCTCGAGGCGGGGGGAGCTACGAGCAGTACTTC,CASSPSRGGGSYEQYF
TRBD2,many,TRBJ2-7,TRBV4-3,TGCGCCAGCAGCCAAGATTTAAACGGGAGGTACTACGAGCAGTACTTC,CASSQDLNGRYYEQYF
TRBD1,few,TRBJ2-7,TRBV10-3,TGTGCCATCAGAGACCGGGACAGATATACCTACGAGCAGTACTTC,CAIRDRDRYTYEQYF
-,few,TRBJ2-3,TRBV18,TGTGCCAGCTCACCATTGGGGATGCTGGATACGCAGTATTTT,CASSPLGMLDTQYF
-,few,TRBJ1-3,TRBV14,TGTGCCAGCAGCCATCTGACAGCGAGCTCTGGAAACACCATATATTTT,CASSHLTASSGNTIYF
TRBD2,few,TRBJ2-7,TRBV10-3,TGTGCCATCAGTGGTTCTAGCGGGAGGGACGAGCAGTACTTC,CAISGSSGRDEQYF
-,-,TRBJ2-3,TRBV29-1,TGCAGCGTTGGGGCAGATACGCAGTATTTT,CSVGADTQYF
-,-,TRBJ2-3,TRBV7-9,TGTGCCAGCAGCTTAGTGCGGAGCGCTAGCACAGATACGCAGTATTTT,CASSLVRSASTDTQYF
-,-,TRBJ2-1,TRBV29-1,TGCAGCGTTGGGCCCCGACTATCAAGTTACAATGAGCAGTTCTTC,CSVGPRLSSYNEQFF
TRBD2,-,TRBJ2-7,TRBV12-3/TRBV12-4,TGTGCCAGCAGTGGACTAGCGGGAGCCTACGAGCAGTACTTC,CASSGLAGAYEQYF
-,-,TRBJ2-7,TRBV29-1,TGCAGCGTTGGGTCGGGGGCCTACTACGAGCAGTACTTC,CSVGSGAYYEQYF
-,few,TRBJ2-7,TRBV12-3/TRBV12-4,TGTGCCAGCAGTTTAGTGGACAGCCCGTTTGAATACGAGCAGTACTTC,CASSLVDSPFEYEQYF
-,many,TRBJ2-1,TRBV4-3,TGCGCCAGCAGCCAACGGGAGGGGGACAGCTCCTACAATGAGCAGTTCTTC,CASSQREGDSSYNEQFF
-,-,TRBJ2-1,TRBV20-1,TGCAGTGCTAGTTCGGAATTTGGAGTGAATGAGCAGTTCTTC,CSASSEFGVNEQFF
-,few,TRBJ1-1,TRBV7-2,TGTGCCAGCAGCCTCGATTATAATATGAACACTGAAGCTTTCTTT,CASSLDYNMNTEAFF
TRBD2,-,TRBJ2-5,TRBV4-3,TGCGCCAGCAGCCATAGGACTAGCGGGGAGACCCAGTACTTC,CASSHRTSGETQYF
-,-,TRBJ1-1,TRBV12-3/TRBV12-4,TGTGCCAGCAGATCGTCCATGAACACTGAAGCTTTCTTT,CASRSSMNTEAFF
-,few,TRBJ2-7,TRBV10-3,TGTGCCATGCGGGCTAGCGAGGGCTTAGGAAACGCCGAGCAGTACTTC,CAMRASEGLGNAEQYF
-,few,TRBJ2-1,TRBV19,TGTGCCAGTAGTATTGCCCAGGGGGGAGGGAATGAGCAGTTCTTC,CASSIAQGGGNEQFF
-,-,TRBJ1-2,TRBV18,TGTGCCAGCTCACCGTACACCTCTAACTATGGCTACACCTTC,CASSPYTSNYGYTF
-,few,TRBJ2-6,TRBV28,TGTGCCAGCAGTTTGACAGGAAACTCTGGGGCCAACGTCCTGACTTTC,CASSLTGNSGANVLTF
TRBD1,many,TRBJ2-5,TRBV29-1,TGCAGCGCGGGACAGGGGGCTGAGACCCAGTACTTC,CSAGQGAETQYF
-,-,TRBJ2-1,TRBV11-2,TGTGCCAGCAGCTTAGATTCGGGGCTCTACAATGAGCAGTTCTTC,CASSLDSGLYNEQFF
-,few,TRBJ1-2,TRBV29-1,TGCAGCGCCCGAGTGTCAGGGCAGGACTATGGCTACACCTTC,CSARVSGQDYGYTF